Below are 25 T cell receptor beta chains sequenced from a single sample in a study of regulatory T cells in long-lasting Graves disease. Time point in this sample: newly diagnosed GD, antithyroid drugs for less than 3 months. The TCR library used RNA extracted from PBMCs. Arm-PCR of CDR3 regions and iRepertoire HTBI primers were used to build TCR beta libraries. TCRdb re-derived calls from the multiplex PCR reads in MiXCR, one entry per CDR3 protein. This table has 390,000 or so distinct CDR3 sequences, 12% appearing once. A further study also used this sample, focusing on T cells in Graves' hyperthyroidism and ophthalmopathy.

The sequenced sample was peripheral blood mononuclear cells (PBMCs), obtained at new diagnosis, from a patient treated with antithyroid drugs. The receptors here all came from a young woman with Graves disease.

This chain joins TRBV7-2 and TRBJ2-2; D perhaps matches TRBD1 (6 bases). Trimming cost V 5 bases and J 4 bases, with 14 bases left between them. Germline V gene lookup returns CDR1 SGHTA and CDR2 FQGNSA. This CDR3 region has 15 residues. The CDR3 reads CASSPHRDGTGELFF. In nucleotides, the CDR3 is TGTGCCAGCAGCCCGCACAGGGACGGCACCGGGGAGCTGTTTTTT.

This clonotype showed up just a few times. CDR3 residues: CASSLSVGAEQYF. The DNA of the CDR3 is TGTGCCAGCAGCTTATCCGTGGGCGCCGAGCAGTACTTC. This chain uses TRBV11-1 with TRBJ2-7, with D uncertain. V gave up 2 bases and J gave up 6 bases, with 11 bases separating them. CDR3 length equals 13 residues. Germline-derived CDR1 and CDR2 are SGHAT and FQDESV (reference sequence). The complete variable domain, with remaining parts taken from reference TRBV11-1 and TRBJ2-7, reads EAEVAQSPRYKITEKSQAVAFWCDPISGHATLYWYRQILGQGPELLVQFQDESVVDDSQLPKDRFSAERLKGVDSTLKIQPAELGDSAMYLCASSLSVGAEQYFGPGTRLTVT.

This clonotype was counted at least ten times. The chain employs TRBV11-3 and TRBJ2-1; tentatively, D is TRBD1 (6 bases). In germline, CDR1 is SGHNT, CDR2 YENEEA. This CDR3 spans 16 amino acids. Trimming removed 5 bases from V and 2 bases from J, with 16 bases in between. As DNA, the CDR3 is TGTGCCAGCAGCCCCGGTGGGGGCGGGCCCTACAATGAGCAGTTCTTC. The encoded protein is CASSPGGGGPYNEQFF.

In its sample, this clonotype was seen many times. The V and J genes are TRBV12-3 or TRBV12-4 and TRBJ2-1, with TRBD2 matching over 9 bases. This CDR3 comprises 15 residues. V dropped 1 base and J dropped 6; count of bases not matched to a gene: 4. CDR3 sequence: CASSLGGRAPNEQFF. The CDR3 nucleotides are TGTGCCAGCAGTTTAGGCGGGAGGGCCCCCAATGAGCAGTTCTTC.

This clonotype was found a few times. J is TRBJ2-2 and V is TRBV2; D unresolved. The CDR3 has 16 amino acids. Germline-derived CDR1 and CDR2 are SNHLY and FYNNEI. With 8 bases removed from V and 5 bases from J, the gap between germline ends came to 21 bases. The CDR3: CASCLPNIAGTGELFF. DNA of the CDR3: TGTGCCAGCTGCTTACCGAACATAGCTGGGACCGGGGAGCTGTTTTTT.

This clonotype was seen only a few times. V is TRBV7-3 and J is TRBJ2-1, with D perhaps matching TRBD2 (7 bases). The germline V and J ends were trimmed by 3 bases and 1 base, with 19 bases remaining between them. CDR1 and CDR2 (germline): SGHTA, FQGTGA. CDR3 size: 18 residues. The CDR3 here is CASSFPLGGEGSYNEQFF. The CDR3 DNA follows: TGTGCCAGCAGCTTCCCCTTAGGGGGGGAGGGATCCTACAATGAGCAGTTCTTC. The full variable domain, in which reference TRBV7-3 and TRBJ2-1 provide the parts outside the CDR3, is GAGVSQTPSNKVTEKGKYVELRCDPISGHTALYWYRQSLGQGPEFLIYFQGTGAADDSGLPNDRFFAVRPEGSVSTLKIQRTERGDSAVYLCASSFPLGGEGSYNEQFFGPGTRLTVL.

As regards this clonotype: Given a much more abundant clone one base away, this may be a read error. The chain employs TRBV11-2 and TRBJ2-3, with 13 bases aligning to TRBD2. Germline V gene sequence: CDR1 SGHAT, CDR2 FQNNGV. There are 16 residues in the CDR3. Trimming at V came to 7 bases and at J to 6 bases, leaving 10 bases not matched to a gene. Here the CDR3 reads CASNGGTSGVRDTQYF. In DNA, the CDR3 is TGTGCCAGCAACGGTGGGACTAGCGGGGTCCGGGATACGCAGTATTTT.

This clonotype was counted at least ten times. The CDR3 bases are TGCGCCAGCAGCTTCGGGCTAGCGGTTCCACCCTTACGCGAGCAGTACTTC. Amino acids: CASSFGLAVPPLREQYF. The chain combines TRBV5-1 with TRBJ2-7; 7 bases match TRBD2. Germline V gene sequence: CDR1 SGHRS, CDR2 YFSETQ. Trimming removed 2 bases from V and 6 bases from J; junction bases left unmatched: 17. This CDR3 region has 17 residues.

Note on this clonotype: Germline is not matched at one junction end, which may reflect a read error. In nucleotides, the CDR3 is TGCGCCAGCAGCCAAGAGGTGGCGGGGGACTATGGCTGCACCTTC. This codes for CASSQEVAGDYGCTF. The V gene is TRBV4-1, the J gene TRBJ1-2, with a weak D call TRBD1 (5 bases). This CDR3 has 15 residues. Per germline, CDR1 MGHRA and CDR2 YSYEKL.

The J gene is TRBJ2-1, the V gene TRBV9, with a possible D match to TRBD1 (6 bases). V lost 2 bases, J lost 7 bases, and 19 bases lay in between. CDR3 length: 16 amino acids. Germline CDR1 is SGDLS and CDR2 is YYNGEE. The CDR3 protein is CASSVSRGSGVNEQFF. In nucleotides, the CDR3 is TGTGCCAGCAGCGTTAGTCGAGGATCAGGGGTAAATGAGCAGTTCTTC. The whole variable domain, filled in from reference TRBV9 and TRBJ2-1, reads DSGVTQTPKHLITATGQRVTLRCSPRSGDLSVYWYQQSLDQGLQFLIQYYNGEERAKGNILERFSAQQFPDLHSELNLSSLELGDSALYFCASSVSRGSGVNEQFFGPGTRLTVL.

This clonotype appeared many times. This rearrangement joins TRBV12-3 or TRBV12-4 to TRBJ1-3, with D possibly matching TRBD1 (6 bases). There are 17 residues in the CDR3. Trimming cost V 7 bases and J 0 bases, with 19 bases left between them. CDR3 sequence: CASTNDRWSTSGNTIYF. The CDR3 nucleotides are TGTGCCAGCACCAACGACAGGTGGTCAACCTCTGGAAACACCATATATTTT.

V and J are TRBV27 and TRBJ1-1; no firm D call. V gave up 6 bases and J gave up 1 base, with 12 bases separating them. The CDR3 spans 14 residues. Per germline, CDR1 MNHEY and CDR2 SMNVEV (reference sequence). The CDR3, as DNA: TGTGCCAGCAGCTCTCGATGGAAGAACACTGAAGCTTTCTTT. Its translation is CASSSRWKNTEAFF.

A remark on this clonotype: A much larger clone sits a single nucleotide away, making a read error possible. V usage is TRBV6-2 or TRBV6-3 and J usage is TRBJ1-5, with D perhaps matching TRBD1 (6 bases). V was trimmed by 5 bases and J by 2 bases, leaving 13 bases between them. The CDR3 spans 15 residues. CDR1 is MNHEY, CDR2 SVGEGT, per germline. The CDR3 sequence: CASSIRGYGNQPQHF. CDR3 DNA sequence: TGTGCCAGCAGTATCAGGGGATATGGCAATCAGCCCCAGCATTTT.

This clonotype came up a few times. This rearrangement joins TRBV4-1 to TRBJ2-4; 12 positions agree with TRBD2. The length of the CDR3 is 18 residues. V was pared by 1 base and J by 1 base, with 5 bases of the junction left unmatched. Germline-derived CDR1 and CDR2 are MGHRA and YSYEKL. In DNA, the CDR3 is TGCGCCAGCAGCCAAGGGCTAGCGGGAGGGCGTGCCAAAAACATTCAGTACTTC. Amino acids: CASSQGLAGGRAKNIQYF.

This clonotype was counted ten times or more. The chain recombines TRBV27 with TRBJ1-5; no definite D call. This CDR3 spans 12 amino acids. Germline CDR1 MNHEY, CDR2 SMNVEV (reference sequence). Trimming took 4 bases from V and 3 from J, leaving 4 bases between them. CDR3 residues: CASSYPNQPQHF. In nucleotides, the CDR3 is TGTGCCAGCAGTTACCCCAATCAGCCCCAGCATTTT.

The chain is built from TRBV7-9 and TRBJ1-2; D is possibly TRBD1 (5 bases). The V end lost 1 base, the J end lost 0 bases, and 15 bases lay between the germline ends. The V gene's germline CDR1 is SEHNR and CDR2 FQNEAQ (reference sequence). This CDR3 is 17 amino acids long. The CDR3 DNA follows: TGTGCCAGCAGCTTAGGAGCACGTCAGGGAGCTAACTATGGCTACACCTTC. It encodes CASSLGARQGANYGYTF.

The chain employs TRBV20-1 and TRBJ1-2; D perhaps matches TRBD1 (6 bases). Looked up from germline, CDR1 is DFQATT and CDR2 is SNEGSKA (reference sequence). This CDR3 has 13 amino acids. V was clipped by 5 bases and J by 4 bases, with 14 bases between them. CDR3 amino acids: CSASDDRPYGYTF. Written as DNA, the CDR3 is TGCAGTGCTTCCGATGACAGGCCCTATGGCTACACCTTC.

A few counts support this clonotype. V is TRBV3-1 and J is TRBJ1-1; 10 bases are a match to TRBD1. J gave up 3 bases and V 4 bases, and 11 bases lay outside the gene matches. Germline CDR1 LGHDT, CDR2 YNNKEL (reference sequence). CDR3 length equals 17 residues. This CDR3 is CASSRVDRGQGDTEAFF. In nucleotides, the CDR3 is TGTGCCAGCAGCCGGGTCGACAGGGGGCAGGGGGACACTGAAGCTTTCTTT.

CDR3 region: CASSLSLAGGNSGANVLTF. The CDR3 DNA reads as TGTGCCAGCAGCCTCTCACTAGCGGGAGGGAACTCTGGGGCCAACGTCCTGACTTTC. The rearrangement links TRBV2 to TRBJ2-6, with 13 bases aligning to TRBD2. Germline CDR1 SNHLY, CDR2 FYNNEI. The CDR3 spans 19 residues. With V trimmed by 6 bases and J by 0 bases, 8 bases remained unmatched.

This clonotype was seen ten or more times. The CDR3: CASSHPRDNEQFF. In DNA, the CDR3 is TGTGCCAGCAGCCACCCCAGGGACAATGAGCAGTTCTTC. This sequence joins TRBV7-2 and TRBJ2-1; D perhaps matches TRBD1 (5 bases). This CDR3 spans 13 amino acids. Trimming took off 5 bases at V and 5 bases at J, with 10 bases between the two ends. The germline V gene encodes CDR1 SGHTA and CDR2 FQGNSA.

This clonotype was picked up many times. The chain links TRBV20-1 to TRBJ2-5, with D unclear. In germline, CDR1 is DFQATT, CDR2 SNEGSKA (reference sequence). This CDR3 has 15 amino acids. V was clipped by 5 bases and J by 2 bases, with 18 bases between them. The CDR3 is CSAPTPGPKQETQYF. CDR3 DNA sequence: TGCAGTGCTCCAACACCCGGACCGAAACAAGAGACCCAGTACTTC.

This clonotype was seen more than once but under ten times. The V and J genes are TRBV14 and TRBJ2-4, with a weak D call TRBD2 (5 bases). The CDR3 is 14 residues long. V lost 4 bases to trimming and J lost 6 bases, with 13 bases between them. Germline V gives CDR1 SGHDN, CDR2 FVKESK. Here the CDR3 DNA reads TGTGCCAGCAGCCCCCGTGGACTTGCAAACATTCAGTACTTC. Its translation is CASSPRGLANIQYF.

This clonotype was counted many times. The rearrangement uses TRBV6-5 and TRBJ2-7, with TRBD1 identical over 7 bases. CDR1 MNHEY and CDR2 SVGAGI come from the germline V gene. The CDR3 runs to 19 residues. The V segment lost 4 bases and the J segment 0 bases; nucleotides outside the gene matches: 18. The CDR3 sequence is CASSLGDRRRQTSSYEQYV. The CDR3 coding sequence is TGTGCCAGCAGTTTAGGGGACAGAAGGCGGCAAACAAGCTCCTACGAGCAGTACGTC.

A few counts support this clonotype. The chain combines TRBV30 with TRBJ2-1; D gene ambiguous. The V end lost 0 bases, the J end lost 8 bases, and 8 bases lay between the germline ends. CDR3 length equals 12 residues. Germline V gene lookup returns CDR1 GTSNPN and CDR2 SVGIG (reference sequence). This CDR3 reads CAWSVIADEQFF. The CDR3 DNA reads as TGTGCCTGGAGTGTCATAGCCGATGAGCAGTTCTTC.

In its sample, this clonotype was seen many times. The CDR3 coding sequence is TGTGCCAGCAGCTTAGGGCTAGCGGGACAGTTTAGCTCCTACGAGCAGTACTTC. Translation gives CASSLGLAGQFSSYEQYF. This chain connects TRBV7-2 to TRBJ2-7; TRBD2 matches 9 bases. Trimming at V came to 1 base and at J to 0 bases, leaving 10 bases not matched to a gene. The CDR3 extends over 18 amino acids. The V gene's germline CDR1 is SGHTA and CDR2 FQGNSA.